This T cell receptor (beta chain) was captured in a study of T cell repertoires in cytomegalovirus infection. V lost 3 bases and J lost 3, with 3 bases in between. Germline V CDR1 and CDR2: SGHKS, YYEKEE (reference sequence). The CDR3 consists of 12 residues. This clonotype was seen a handful of times. Antigen unknown. Given a much more abundant clone one base away, this may be a read error. TCRdb processed the reads anew with MiXCR; each CDR3 protein has one entry. The sample contains around 710,000 distinct CDR3 sequences, about 28% of which appear only once. This TCR derives from a human donor in good health (CMV status not recorded). Some clones in this sample may be carry-over from other donors' samples. The J gene is TRBJ2-2, the V gene TRBV5-5; D is undetermined. Sequencing was performed on cultured CD8+ T cells from PBMCs, taken from culture after CMV antigen stimulation. CDR3 bases: TGTGCCAGCAGCTGGTACACCGGGGAGCTGTTTTTT. It codes for CASSWYTGELFF.